This TCR beta chain was identified in a study of technical replicates of blood from a few donors. The assay was immunoSEQ multiplex PCR, and TCRdb's table has in-frame clones only and misses some. The sample includes under 85,000 clones, roughly 89% of them seen just once. The germline V gene has CDR1 LNHDA and CDR2 SQIVND (reference sequence). The CDR3 is made up of 16 amino acids. The ends lost 9 bases at V and 1 base at J; junction bases unmatched: 12. The sequenced material came from T cells isolated from PBMCs. This clonotype was obtained from a human donor in good health. The rearrangement joins TRBV19 to TRBJ2-1; 7 bases agree with TRBD2. The CDR3 is CASLGLGTTSYNEQFF. DNA for the CDR3: TGTGCCAGCCTGGGGCTCGGGACTACATCCTACAATGAGCAGTTCTTC.